This T cell receptor (beta chain) was observed in a study of blood T cell repertoires in COVID-19. The table came from immunoSEQ multiplex PCR; TCRdb's copy has only in-frame clones and leaves some out. In the table there are around 250,000 clones, approximately 86% of which are singletons. This TCR derives from a woman aged 45-65 years who had recovered from COVID-19. The sequenced material came from PBMCs or T cells enriched from blood (not recorded which).

The CDR3 region is CASVQGKSLYGYTF. In DNA, the CDR3 is TGTGCCAGCGTACAGGGGAAGAGCCTCTATGGCTACACCTTC. J is TRBJ1-2 and V is TRBV28, with 7 nucleotides matching TRBD1. The germline V gene encodes CDR1 MDHEN and CDR2 SYDVKM. Losses at the gene ends were 8 bases for V and 4 bases for J; bases not matched to a gene: 10. The CDR3 runs to 14 residues.